The 21 T cell receptor beta chains presented below share a single source sample, sequenced in a study of CD8+CD57+ T cells in acquired aplastic anemia. Both TCR beta VDJ combination and CDR3 sequence profiling were carried out. Genomic DNA was the template for this profiling. TCRdb re-derived calls from the reads in MiXCR, one entry per CDR3 protein. The profile covers about 150,000 distinct CDR3 sequences, with roughly two fifths appearing a single time and 7.5% to 9.5% taken by the ten largest. Sequencing was performed on sorted CD4+, CD8+, or CD8+CD57+ T cells (not recorded which) from PBMCs. The receptors stem from a human donor in good health, serving as a control.

This clonotype was seen ten or more times. The chain uses TRBV6-1 and TRBJ1-1; D is perhaps TRBD1 (6 bases). The CDR3 consists of 13 residues. The V and J ends lost 7 bases and 2 bases respectively, with 11 bases between them. CDR1 and CDR2 (germline): MNHNS, SASEGT. Here the CDR3 DNA reads TGTGCCAGCATCGGACAGTTAAACACTGAAGCTTTCTTT. Protein sequence: CASIGQLNTEAFF.

As to this clonotype: Its ends do not fully match the called genes, so a read error is possible. The rearrangement links TRBV3-1 to TRBJ1-1, with D uncertain. The CDR3 totals 13 residues. Germline values: CDR1 LGHDT, CDR2 YNNKEL (reference sequence). The DNA of the CDR3 is TGTGCCAGCAGCCGAGAAGCTAACACTGAAGCTCTCTTT. This encodes CASSREANTEALF.

The V call is TRBV4-1, the J call TRBJ1-2, with unresolved D. The CDR3 is 14 residues long. V shed 2 bases and J shed 4 bases, with 11 bases lying between them. The V gene's germline CDR1 is MGHRA and CDR2 YSYEKL. In DNA form, the CDR3 reads TGCGCCAGCAGCCAACGAGGAGGACTCTATGGCTACACCTTC. The encoded protein is CASSQRGGLYGYTF.

This CDR3 is CASSPTRSSYNEQFF. CDR3 coding DNA: TGTGCCAGCAGCCCTACACGGAGCTCCTACAATGAGCAGTTCTTC. V and J are TRBV6-1 and TRBJ2-1; D not resolved. Germline CDR1 and CDR2: MNHNS and SASEGT. The V end was cut by 6 bases, the J end by 0 bases, with 12 bases between. The CDR3 runs to 15 residues.

With regard to this clonotype: One end of the junction does not line up with germline, which may come from a read error. The chain carries TRBV13 and TRBJ2-1; 9 bases fit TRBD2. CDR3 length: 16 amino acids. Germline V CDR1 and CDR2: PRHDT, FYEKMQ (reference sequence). The chain's CDR3 is CAGGRAGTSLYNGQFF. The CDR3 DNA sequence: TGTGCCGGGGGCAGGGCTGGGACTAGCCTTTACAATGGGCAGTTCTTC.

As for this clonotype: This CDR3 fails to terminate in the conserved phenylalanine or tryptophan, so it likely reflects a read error. The chain links TRBV19 to TRBJ2-7, with 9 bases that match TRBD1. The CDR3 sequence is 12 residues long. Germline V gene lookup returns CDR1 LNHDA and CDR2 SQIVND (reference sequence). Trimming cost V 9 bases and J 2 bases; bases outside gene matches: 2. The CDR3 DNA follows: TGTGCCAGCCGGGACAGGGCCTACGAGCAGTACCTC. Encoded protein: CASRDRAYEQYL.

The V gene is TRBV10-3, the J gene TRBJ2-6, with TRBD1 matching over 8 bases. The length of the CDR3 is 17 residues. V was pared by 3 bases and J by 0 bases, with 4 bases of the junction left unmatched. Germline assignment: CDR1 ENHRY and CDR2 SYGVKD. The chain's CDR3 is CAISDSGGASGANVLTF. CDR3 bases: TGTGCCATCAGTGACTCAGGGGGCGCCTCTGGGGCCAACGTCCTGACTTTC.

In this sample, this clonotype turned up many times. This chain connects TRBV12-3 or TRBV12-4 to TRBJ2-7, with 7 bases lining up with TRBD1. With 4 bases clipped from V and 3 bases from J, the junction kept 6 bases outside the gene matches. The CDR3 loop spans 14 amino acids. CDR3 region: CASSSGQRVYEQYF. CDR3 nucleotide sequence: TGTGCCAGCAGTTCGGGACAGAGGGTCTACGAGCAGTACTTC.

The J gene is TRBJ2-7, the V gene TRBV20-1, with 7 bases fitting TRBD1. CDR3 length: 14 residues. The V and J ends lost 5 bases and 2 bases, in that order; junction bases with no gene match: 9. Germline assignment: CDR1 DFQATT and CDR2 SNEGSKA (reference sequence). The CDR3 sequence is CSAPRQGATYEQYF. CDR3 nucleotides: TGCAGTGCTCCTAGACAGGGAGCGACCTACGAGCAGTACTTC.

This clonotype was seen a handful of times. The rearrangement uses TRBV6-1 and TRBJ1-4, with a possible D match to TRBD1 (5 bases). The length of the CDR3 is 15 residues. V lost 3 bases and J 3 bases, leaving 11 bases between the germline ends. CDR1 is MNHNS and CDR2 is SASEGT in the germline V gene. CDR3 DNA sequence: TGTGCCAGCAGTGAGCAGGGTAGCGCTAATGAAAAACTGTTTTTT. Protein product: CASSEQGSANEKLFF.

On this clonotype itself: A read error is possible here, since a much larger clone lies one base away. The chain links TRBV5-1 to TRBJ2-1; TRBD2 matches at 8 bases. Germline CDR1 reads SGHRS; CDR2 reads YFSETQ. The CDR3 extends over 14 amino acids. CDR3 sequence: CASSDPGLDNERFF. The CDR3 DNA is TGCGCCAGCAGCGACCCGGGACTAGACAATGAGCGGTTCTTC.

This clonotype was counted ten times or more. This chain uses TRBV25-1 with TRBJ1-2; no definite D call. The CDR3 length is 13 residues. Trimming took off 4 bases at V and 5 bases at J, with 11 bases between the two ends. Germline V gives CDR1 MGHDK, CDR2 SYGVNS. The CDR3 reads CASSAPFAYGYTF. The DNA for the CDR3 is TGTGCCAGCAGTGCCCCGTTCGCTTATGGCTACACCTTC.

This clonotype was picked up many times. V usage is TRBV12-3 or TRBV12-4 and J usage is TRBJ2-3; D is uncertain. V was cut by 5 bases and J by 1 base, with 10 bases left in between. This CDR3 is built from 14 residues. For the CDR3, the DNA is TGTGCCAGCAGTCAGACTCGAGGCACAGATACGCAGTATTTT. Protein sequence: CASSQTRGTDTQYF.

This clonotype was seen more than once but under ten times. The rearrangement joins TRBV20-1 to TRBJ2-2, with TRBD2 matching over 9 bases. J lost 7 bases, V lost 6 bases, and 12 bases had no gene match. The CDR3 contains 15 residues. Per germline, CDR1 DFQATT and CDR2 SNEGSKA (reference sequence). The CDR3 here is CSARRAGGLDGELFF. CDR3 sequence (DNA): TGCAGTGCCAGGCGGGCGGGGGGGCTGGACGGGGAGCTGTTTTTT.

This clonotype was seen at least ten times. The V and J genes are TRBV5-5 and TRBJ1-1, with D perhaps matching TRBD1 (5 bases). Germline V gene sequence: CDR1 SGHKS, CDR2 YYEKEE (reference sequence). Deletions cut 0 bases from V and 3 bases from J, with 9 bases between. The CDR3 contains 14 residues. CDR3 loop: CASSLGQGYTEAFF. The CDR3, as DNA: TGTGCCAGCAGCTTGGGTCAGGGATACACTGAAGCTTTCTTT.

The gene calls are TRBV27 and TRBJ2-2, with D unresolved. Germline values: CDR1 MNHEY, CDR2 SMNVEV (reference sequence). The CDR3 runs to 13 residues. Trimming removed 0 bases from V and 6 bases from J, with 5 bases in between. The CDR3 DNA is TGTGCCAGCAGTTTATCTGGGGCCGGGGAGCTGTTTTTT. Translating gives CASSLSGAGELFF.

This clonotype appeared a few times. J is TRBJ2-7 and V is TRBV19, with D perhaps TRBD2 (5 bases). This CDR3 contains 14 residues. Germline V lookup: CDR1 LNHDA, CDR2 SQIVND (reference sequence). V was pared by 1 base and J by 6 bases, with 13 bases between. CDR3 coding DNA: TGTGCCAGTAGTATAGCCGGGGTAGGGCGCGAGCAGTACTTC. Its translation: CASSIAGVGREQYF.

Many counts were recorded for this clonotype. The chain uses TRBV30 and TRBJ1-4; perhaps TRBD1 as D (5 bases). V was shortened by 5 bases and J by 4 bases, with 14 bases between the two germline ends. The CDR3 covers 14 residues. Germline V CDR1 and CDR2: GTSNPN, SVGIG (reference sequence). CDR3 DNA sequence: TGTGCCTGGGCGGTAGGGACCAATAATGAAAAACTGTTTTTT. This translates into CAWAVGTNNEKLFF.

This clonotype was observed a handful of times. The chain employs TRBV5-1 and TRBJ2-4, with D perhaps TRBD2 (6 bases). The CDR3 sequence is 13 residues long. The ends were cut back, 1 base at V and 8 bases at J, with 10 bases in the middle. Germline lookup yields CDR1 SGHRS and CDR2 YFSETQ. The DNA for the CDR3 is TGCGCCAGCAGCTTGCCCCCGGGGGACATTCAGTACTTC. It is translated as CASSLPPGDIQYF.

The chain carries TRBV2 and TRBJ2-7; D may be TRBD2 (5 bases). CDR3 size: 13 residues. Germline values: CDR1 SNHLY, CDR2 FYNNEI. V was shortened by 5 bases and J by 3 bases, with 11 bases between the two germline ends. Written as DNA, the CDR3 is TGTGCCAGCAGTATGAGGGCTAACTACGAGCAGTACTTC. Amino acids: CASSMRANYEQYF.

This clonotype was detected many times. The chain carries TRBV7-2 and TRBJ1-5; D is ambiguous. Trimming left V 5 bases short and J 9 bases short, with 14 bases between. The CDR3 loop spans 13 amino acids. Germline lookup yields CDR1 SGHTA and CDR2 FQGNSA. CDR3 DNA sequence: TGTGCCAGCAGCCTGGATTTCAGTGGGCCCCAGCATTTT. Protein product: CASSLDFSGPQHF.